One sample yielded the 10 T cell receptor beta chains listed below, sequenced in a study of shared clonotypes between healthy human individuals. Profiled with immunoSEQ multiplex PCR; TCRdb holds only in-frame clones, not every one. This table holds over a million clones, approximately 78% found once. Sequencing input: memory CD4+ T cells from PBMCs. As to subset: CD45RA-negative fraction. These TCRs come from a man younger than 35 in good health. Some clones in this sample may be carry-over from other donors' samples.

The V call is TRBV6-1, the J call TRBJ2-5, with TRBD2 as a possible D gene (6 bases). CDR1 is MNHNS, CDR2 SASEGT, per germline. V was pared by 8 bases and J by 5 bases, with 12 bases between. This CDR3 region has 12 residues. The CDR3 region has the DNA TGTGCCAGCTATGGAGGGGTGGAGACCCAGTACTTC. This encodes CASYGGVETQYF.

This sequence joins TRBV9 and TRBJ2-3, with 8 bases fitting TRBD1. V was clipped by 4 bases and J by 3 bases; unmatched bases: 1. Per germline, CDR1 SGDLS and CDR2 YYNGEE. The CDR3 is made up of 13 amino acids. The CDR3 is CASSRQGTDTQYF. The CDR3 bases are TGTGCCAGCAGCCGACAGGGGACAGATACGCAGTATTTT.

The chain links TRBV18 to TRBJ2-1, with 13 nucleotides matching TRBD2. This CDR3 is built from 15 residues. V trimming: 3 bases; J trimming: 9 bases; junction bases outside the gene matches: 5. CDR1 is KGHSH and CDR2 is LQKENI in the germline V gene. DNA for the CDR3: TGTGCCAGCTCACCGGGACTAGCGGGAATTATTGAGCAGTTCTTC. Protein sequence: CASSPGLAGIIEQFF.

The gene calls are TRBV29-1 and TRBJ2-7, with 10 bases aligning to TRBD2. The V gene end was trimmed by 7 bases and the J gene end by 4 bases; junction bases not matched to a gene: 4. Looked up from germline, CDR1 is SQVTM and CDR2 is ANQGSEA. The CDR3 runs to 12 residues. The CDR3 sequence is CSASGSSYEQYF. CDR3 in DNA: TGCAGCGCTAGCGGGAGTAGTTACGAGCAGTACTTC.

The chain combines TRBV11-2 with TRBJ2-3, with D perhaps TRBD2 (5 bases). The CDR3 is made up of 11 amino acids. Germline V gene data show CDR1 as SGHAT and CDR2 as FQNNGV. Trimming stripped 7 bases from V and 7 bases from J, with 9 bases between. The CDR3 loop is CASTTGYTQYF. The CDR3 DNA reads as TGTGCCAGCACCACGGGGTATACGCAGTATTTT.

This clone was detected only once. This chain connects TRBV4-1 to TRBJ2-3; the match to TRBD1 covers 10 bases. The CDR3 has 15 amino acids. V gave up 4 bases and J gave up 6 bases; unmatched junction bases: 7. Germline V lookup: CDR1 MGHRA, CDR2 YSYEKL. CDR3 sequence: CASSLGQGVMDTQYF. In DNA form, the CDR3 reads TGCGCCAGCAGCCTCGGACAGGGGGTTATGGATACGCAGTATTTT.

This chain uses TRBV5-4 with TRBJ2-5; the D gene is possibly TRBD1 (7 bases). Germline lookup yields CDR1 SGHNT and CDR2 YYREEE (reference sequence). Trimming stripped 2 bases from V and 5 bases from J, with 10 bases between. The CDR3 contains 13 residues. DNA of the CDR3: TGTGCCAGCAGCTTTTCAGGGGGGGAGACCCAGTACTTC. Translation: CASSFSGGETQYF.

The chain combines TRBV21-1 with TRBJ2-7; the table's D call of TRBD2 was not tested on the DNA. TRBV21-1 is marked as a pseudogene. CDR3 size: 14 residues. The CDR3 sequence is CASSDLRVTYEQYF. The CDR3, as DNA: TGTGCCAGCAGCGACTTACGGGTAACCTACGAGCAGTACTTC.

The chain employs TRBV27 and TRBJ2-1, with 12 nucleotides matching TRBD2. The CDR3 runs to 15 residues. J was trimmed by 6 bases and V by 6 bases; bases with no gene match: 6. The germline gives CDR1 MNHEY, CDR2 SMNVEV (reference sequence). The CDR3 protein is CASSPLAGGPNEQFF. For the CDR3, the DNA is TGTGCCAGCAGCCCCCTAGCGGGAGGGCCCAATGAGCAGTTCTTC.

This clone was seen only a few times. This chain uses TRBV4-1 with TRBJ2-3, with D maybe TRBD1 (6 bases). The CDR3 consists of 15 residues. In germline, CDR1 is MGHRA, CDR2 YSYEKL. Trimming removed 1 base at V and 2 bases at J, with 10 bases between. The CDR3 reads CASSQVGTFTDTQYF. The CDR3 DNA reads as TGCGCCAGCAGCCAAGTCGGGACATTCACAGATACGCAGTATTTT.